The T cell receptor (beta chain) described here comes from a study of blood T cell repertoires in COVID-19. Study information: Researchers got acute and convalescent COVID-19 samples from the United States, Italy and Spain. The cDNA or gDNA used as material had been derived from T cells, B-cell-depleted T cells, or PBMCs.

With 2 bases removed from V and 7 bases from J, the gap between germline ends came to 5 bases. Germline loops: CDR1 LGHDT, CDR2 YNNKEL (reference sequence). This CDR3 has 11 residues. Authors' processing steps: Researchers report that nucleated cell counts were estimated from reference gene primer amplification. The data were produced by immunoSEQ multiplex PCR, yet TCRdb's version contains in-frame clones alone and is incomplete. V, J and clone size are those of that table, while D and trimming were read from the DNA. Among 200,000 to 250,000 clones, 80% to 90% were seen once, and the ten largest hold about 5.1%.

Material for sequencing was peripheral blood. The rearrangement joins TRBV3-1 (or the pseudogene TRBV3-2) to TRBJ1-2; D not certain. The origin of this receptor is a woman between 55 and 75 years old who had recovered from COVID-19. CDR3 protein: CASSQSRGYTF. As DNA, the CDR3 is TGTGCCAGCAGCCAATCGCGTGGCTACACCTTC.